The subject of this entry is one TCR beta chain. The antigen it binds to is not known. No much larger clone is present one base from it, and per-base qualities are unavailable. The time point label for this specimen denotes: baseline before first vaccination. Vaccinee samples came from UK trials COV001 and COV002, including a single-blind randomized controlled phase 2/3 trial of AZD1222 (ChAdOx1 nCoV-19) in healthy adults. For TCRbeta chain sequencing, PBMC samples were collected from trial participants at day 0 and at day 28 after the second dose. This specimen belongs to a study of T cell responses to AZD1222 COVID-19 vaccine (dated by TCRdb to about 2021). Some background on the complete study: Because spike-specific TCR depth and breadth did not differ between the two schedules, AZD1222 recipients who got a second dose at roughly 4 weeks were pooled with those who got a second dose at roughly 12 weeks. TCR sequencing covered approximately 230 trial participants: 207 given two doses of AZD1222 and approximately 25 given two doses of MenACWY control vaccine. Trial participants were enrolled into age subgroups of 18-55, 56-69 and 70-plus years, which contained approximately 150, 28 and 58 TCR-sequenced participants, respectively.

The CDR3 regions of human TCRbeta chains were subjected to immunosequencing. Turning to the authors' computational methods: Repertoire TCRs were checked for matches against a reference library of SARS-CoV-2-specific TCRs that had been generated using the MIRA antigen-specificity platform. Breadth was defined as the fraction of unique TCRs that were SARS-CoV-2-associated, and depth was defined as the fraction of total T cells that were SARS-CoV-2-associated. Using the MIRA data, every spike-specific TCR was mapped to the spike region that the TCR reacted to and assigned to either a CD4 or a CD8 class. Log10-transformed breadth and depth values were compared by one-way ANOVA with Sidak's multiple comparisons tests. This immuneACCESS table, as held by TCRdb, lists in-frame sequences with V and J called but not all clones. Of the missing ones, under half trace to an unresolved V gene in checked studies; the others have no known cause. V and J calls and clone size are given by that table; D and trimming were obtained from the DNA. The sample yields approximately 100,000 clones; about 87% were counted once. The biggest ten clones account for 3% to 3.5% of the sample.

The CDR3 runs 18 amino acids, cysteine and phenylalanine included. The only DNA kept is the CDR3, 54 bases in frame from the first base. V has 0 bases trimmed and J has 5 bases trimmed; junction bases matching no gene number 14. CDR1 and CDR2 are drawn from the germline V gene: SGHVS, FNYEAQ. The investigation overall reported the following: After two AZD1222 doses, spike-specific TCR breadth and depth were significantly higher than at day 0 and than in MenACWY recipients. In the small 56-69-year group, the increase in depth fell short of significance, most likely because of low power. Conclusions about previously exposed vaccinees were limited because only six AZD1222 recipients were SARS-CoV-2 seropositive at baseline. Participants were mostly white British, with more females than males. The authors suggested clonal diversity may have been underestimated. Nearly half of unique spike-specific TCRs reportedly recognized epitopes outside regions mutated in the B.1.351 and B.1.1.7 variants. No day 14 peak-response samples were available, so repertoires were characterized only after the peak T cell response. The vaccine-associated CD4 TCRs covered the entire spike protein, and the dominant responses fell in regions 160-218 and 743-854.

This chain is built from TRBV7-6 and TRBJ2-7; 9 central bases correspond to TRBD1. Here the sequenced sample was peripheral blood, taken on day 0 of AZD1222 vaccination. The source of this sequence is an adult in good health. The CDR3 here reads CASSLALRGRDRAHEQYF. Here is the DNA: TGTGCCAGCAGCTTAGCGCTAAGGGGTCGGGACAGGGCGCACGAGCAGTACTTC.